The 4 T cell receptor beta chains below come from one sample, sequenced in a study of T cells in Graves' hyperthyroidism and ophthalmopathy. Template material for amplifying TCR beta CDR3 regions consisted of RNA transcripts. The TCR CDR3 was amplified in a first-round RT-PCR using the HTBI primer set. One entry per CDR3 protein results from TCRdb running MiXCR on the multiplex PCR reads. The sample shows 750,000 to 950,000 distinct CDR3 sequences, 35% to 45% of them seen only once. The specimen sequenced was blood. Receptors were obtained from a man between 18 and 29 years old with Graves' hyperthyroidism.

The V and J genes are TRBV19 and TRBJ1-6; 10 bases agree with TRBD1. The germline V gene encodes CDR1 LNHDA and CDR2 SQIVND (reference sequence). The trim removed 4 bases at V and 6 bases at J, leaving 3 bases unmatched. This CDR3 comprises 15 residues. The CDR3 DNA reads TGTGCCAGTAGTACGGGACAGGGGATTAATTCACCCCTCCACTTT. Protein: CASSTGQGINSPLHF.

This clonotype has a count of ten or more. The chain employs TRBV10-3 and TRBJ1-3; no reliable D call. Germline CDR1 reads ENHRY; CDR2 reads SYGVKD. The CDR3 totals 12 residues. Trimming cost V 0 bases and J 3 bases, with 0 bases left between them. CDR3 nucleotides: TGTGCCATCAGTGAGTCTGGAAACACCATATATTTT. Translated: CAISESGNTIYF.

The CDR3 DNA reads as TGCAGTGCTACCCGGGACAGCGGATACGAGCAGTACTTC. Amino acid sequence: CSATRDSGYEQYF. This sequence joins TRBV20-1 and TRBJ2-7; TRBD1 matches 7 bases. The junction had 7 bases not matched to a gene; V was cut back by 4 bases and J by 4 bases. The V gene's germline CDR1 is DFQATT and CDR2 SNEGSKA (reference sequence). The CDR3 spans 13 residues.

This clonotype was detected ten times or more. The rearrangement uses TRBV29-1 and TRBJ2-7; possible D gene TRBD1, 8 bases. Per germline, CDR1 SQVTM and CDR2 ANQGSEA. V gave up 7 bases and J gave up 4 bases, with 17 bases separating them. The CDR3 is 13 amino acids. CDR3 loop: CSALTGEGYEQYF. The CDR3 region has the DNA TGCAGCGCCCTGACAGGGGAGGGATACGAGCAGTACTTC.